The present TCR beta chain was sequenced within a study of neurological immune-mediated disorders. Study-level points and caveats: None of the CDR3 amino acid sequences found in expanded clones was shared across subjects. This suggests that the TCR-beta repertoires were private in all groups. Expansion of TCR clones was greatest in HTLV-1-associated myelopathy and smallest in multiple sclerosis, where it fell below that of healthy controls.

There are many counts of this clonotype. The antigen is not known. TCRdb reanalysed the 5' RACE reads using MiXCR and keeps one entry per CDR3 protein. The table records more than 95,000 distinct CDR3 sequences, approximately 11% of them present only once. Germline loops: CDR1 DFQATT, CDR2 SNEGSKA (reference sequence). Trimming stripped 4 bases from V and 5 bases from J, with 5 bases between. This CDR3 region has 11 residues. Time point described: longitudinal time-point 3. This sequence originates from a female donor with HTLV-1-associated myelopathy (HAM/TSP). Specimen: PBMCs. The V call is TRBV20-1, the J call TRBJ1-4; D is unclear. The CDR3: CSAIGNEKLFF. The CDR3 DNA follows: TGCAGTGCTATTGGGAATGAAAAACTGTTTTTT.